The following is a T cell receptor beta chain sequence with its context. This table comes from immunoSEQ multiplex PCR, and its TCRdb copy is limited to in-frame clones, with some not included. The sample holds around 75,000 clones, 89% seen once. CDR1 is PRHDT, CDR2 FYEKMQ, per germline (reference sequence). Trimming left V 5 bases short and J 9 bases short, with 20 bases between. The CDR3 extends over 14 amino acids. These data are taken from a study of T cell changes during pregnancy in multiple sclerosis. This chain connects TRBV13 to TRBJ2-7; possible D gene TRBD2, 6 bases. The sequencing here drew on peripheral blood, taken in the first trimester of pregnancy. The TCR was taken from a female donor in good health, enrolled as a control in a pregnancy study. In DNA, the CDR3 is TGTGCCAGCAGCCCCGCAGTCTCGGGGGACTGGCAGTACTTC. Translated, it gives CASSPAVSGDWQYF.